These 15 T cell receptor beta chains originate from one sample sequenced in a study of shared clonotypes between healthy human individuals. Sequencing used immunoSEQ multiplex PCR; TCRdb keeps in-frame clones, though not all of them. The sample gives more than 80,000 clones, 65% to 70% of which show up once; roughly 43% is in the top ten. Sequenced material: memory CD8+ T cells sorted from blood. Subset defined: CD45RO+ cells pooled with CCR7-negative TemRA cells. The receptors stem from a man younger than 45 in good health.

This clone was counted once. The chain couples TRBV6-5 to TRBJ2-7; D possibly matches TRBD1 or TRBD2 (5 bases each). Germline CDR1 reads MNHEY; CDR2 reads SVGAGI. Trimming pared 1 base from V and 2 bases from J, leaving 12 bases between. This CDR3 is built from 15 residues. This CDR3 is CASSYWGQGAYEQYF. As DNA, the CDR3 is TGTGCCAGCAGTTACTGGGGCCAGGGAGCCTACGAGCAGTACTTC.

The gene calls are TRBV25-1 and TRBJ2-1, with 7 nucleotides matching TRBD2. This CDR3 contains 18 residues. The junction had 10 bases not matched to a gene; V was cut back by 2 bases and J by 0 bases. Germline CDR1 MGHDK, CDR2 SYGVNS. The DNA of the CDR3 is TGTGCCAGCAGTGAACGGCTAGCGGATTTCAGCTCCTACAATGAGCAGTTCTTC. This sequence encodes CASSERLADFSSYNEQFF.

This chain connects TRBV4-2 to TRBJ2-3; 10 bases map to TRBD1. Per germline, CDR1 LGHNA and CDR2 YNFKEQ. This CDR3 is built from 16 residues. V gave up 5 bases and J gave up 2 bases; unmatched junction bases: 7. Written as DNA, the CDR3 is TGTGCCAGCAGCTTCGGACAGGGGGTAGACACAGATACGCAGTATTTT. It specifies CASSFGQGVDTDTQYF.

This clone came up once. This sequence joins TRBV7-8 and TRBJ2-1, with TRBD2 as a possible D gene (5 bases). The V end lost 2 bases, the J end lost 1 base, and 15 bases lay between the germline ends. Germline CDR1 is SGHVS and CDR2 is FQNEAQ. This CDR3 region has 17 residues. The CDR3 nucleotides read TGTGCCAGCAGCTTATCCAGGAGGTTAGTGTCCTACAATGAGCAGTTCTTC. The encoded protein is CASSLSRRLVSYNEQFF. Drawing the rest from reference TRBV7-8 and TRBJ2-1, the complete variable domain is GAGVSQSPRYKVAKRGQDVALRCDPISGHVSLFWYQQALGQGPEFLTYFQNEAQLDKSGLPSDRFFAERPEGSVSTLKIQRTQQEDSAVYLCASSLSRRLVSYNEQFFGPGTRLTVL.

The rearrangement links TRBV29-1 to TRBJ2-1; 7 bases fit TRBD2. V lost 7 bases and J lost 7; bases outside the gene matches: 13. There are 14 residues in the CDR3. Per germline, CDR1 SQVTM and CDR2 ANQGSEA. The CDR3 protein is CSGIGPGGSNEQFF. CDR3 nucleotide sequence: TGCAGCGGGATAGGCCCGGGAGGTAGTAATGAGCAGTTCTTC.

This clone was seen repeatedly, ten times or more. The V and J genes are TRBV13 and TRBJ1-3; D not certain. Germline V lookup: CDR1 PRHDT, CDR2 FYEKMQ (reference sequence). The CDR3 has 13 amino acids. V shed 0 bases and J shed 4 bases, with 4 bases lying between them. CDR3 sequence (DNA): TGTGCCAGCAGCTTAGGGCGCGGAAACACCATATATTTT. Translation gives CASSLGRGNTIYF.

The chain is built from TRBV28 and TRBJ1-5, with 11 bases that match TRBD1. J gave up 2 bases and V 5 bases, and 5 bases lay outside the gene matches. In germline, CDR1 is MDHEN, CDR2 SYDVKM. This CDR3 comprises 16 residues. The CDR3 reads CASSLDRGQGNQPQHF. The CDR3 DNA follows: TGTGCCAGCAGTCTGGACAGGGGGCAGGGCAATCAGCCCCAGCATTTT.

This chain connects TRBV7-9 to TRBJ2-7; D unclear. V lost 4 bases and J lost 0, with 4 bases in between. CDR3 length: 12 residues. Germline assignment: CDR1 SEHNR and CDR2 FQNEAQ (reference sequence). CDR3 nucleotides: TGTGCCAGCAGCTCATCCTCCTACGAGCAGTACTTC. Translating it yields CASSSSSYEQYF.

This chain links TRBV4-2 with TRBJ2-6; 12 nucleotides line up with TRBD2. The germline V gene has CDR1 LGHNA and CDR2 YNFKEQ. The CDR3 extends over 20 amino acids. Losses at the gene ends were 0 bases for V and 3 bases for J; bases not matched to a gene: 9. The CDR3 DNA follows: TGTGCCAGCAGCCAAGATTCCTTCCGACTAGCGGGAGTTGGGGCCAACGTCCTGACTTTC. Protein sequence: CASSQDSFRLAGVGANVLTF.

The CDR3 nucleotides read TGTGCCAGCAGTGAAGCGCTTTATGGGACAGGGGGACGTAGCACAGATACGCAGTATTTT. It encodes CASSEALYGTGGRSTDTQYF. This chain links TRBV2 with TRBJ2-3, with TRBD1 matching over 11 bases. Germline trimming cut 0 bases from V and 0 bases from J; bases unmatched to any gene: 11. The CDR3 consists of 20 residues. Germline values: CDR1 SNHLY, CDR2 FYNNEI. The whole variable domain, filled in from reference TRBV2 and TRBJ2-3, reads EPEVTQTPSHQVTQMGQEVILRCVPISNHLYFYWYRQILGQKVEFLVSFYNNEISEKSEIFDDQFSVERPDGSNFTLKIRSTKLEDSAMYFCASSEALYGTGGRSTDTQYFGPGTRLTVL.

The gene calls are TRBV7-8 and TRBJ2-7; D is uncertain. Trimming left V 1 base short and J 7 bases short, with 20 bases between. Per the germline V gene, CDR1 is SGHVS and CDR2 is FQNEAQ. The CDR3 totals 16 residues. The CDR3 loop reads CASSLGSRTQVGEQYF. For the CDR3, the DNA is TGTGCCAGCAGCTTAGGCTCTAGAACGCAGGTTGGAGAGCAGTACTTC.

The J gene is TRBJ2-7, the V gene TRBV4-1, with 12 nucleotides matching TRBD2. The V gene's germline CDR1 is MGHRA and CDR2 YSYEKL. J gave up 4 bases and V 1 base, and 5 bases lay outside the gene matches. CDR3 length equals 16 residues. The DNA for the CDR3 is TGCGCCAGCAGCCAAGGCCCGCTAGCGGGAGGGTACGAGCAGTACTTC. This sequence encodes CASSQGPLAGGYEQYF.

V is TRBV7-9 and J is TRBJ1-4; a weak D match, TRBD1 (5 bases). Germline CDR1 reads SEHNR; CDR2 reads FQNEAQ (reference sequence). This CDR3 has 15 residues. V shed 3 bases and J shed 2 bases, with 10 bases lying between them. CDR3 amino acids: CASSFEKGTNEKLFF. CDR3 nucleotide sequence: TGTGCCAGCAGCTTCGAGAAGGGGACTAATGAAAAACTGTTTTTT. Based on the CDR3 plus reference TRBV7-9 and TRBJ1-4, the full variable domain is DTGVSQNPRHKITKRGQNVTFRCDPISEHNRLYWYRQTLGQGPEFLTYFQNEAQLEKSRLLSDRFSAERPKGSFSTLEIQRTEQGDSAMYLCASSFEKGTNEKLFFGSGTQLSVL.

The chain uses TRBV7-8 and TRBJ2-3, with a weak D call TRBD2 (6 bases). The CDR3 has 18 amino acids. Trimming left V 5 bases short and J 2 bases short, with 23 bases between. Germline V gene sequence: CDR1 SGHVS, CDR2 FQNEAQ. The CDR3 here is CASSPRPRRDFSTDTQYF. The CDR3 nucleotides read TGTGCCAGCAGCCCCCGACCCCGCCGGGACTTCTCCACAGATACGCAGTATTTT.

This clone was counted only a few times. This chain uses TRBV27 with TRBJ2-3; perhaps TRBD1 as D (5 bases). The V gene lost 3 bases and the J gene lost 0 bases, with 10 bases spanning the gap. Germline loops: CDR1 MNHEY, CDR2 SMNVEV (reference sequence). This CDR3 spans 15 amino acids. Here the CDR3 reads CASSLVGLSTDTQYF. The CDR3 DNA is TGTGCCAGCAGTTTGGTGGGGCTCAGCACAGATACGCAGTATTTT.